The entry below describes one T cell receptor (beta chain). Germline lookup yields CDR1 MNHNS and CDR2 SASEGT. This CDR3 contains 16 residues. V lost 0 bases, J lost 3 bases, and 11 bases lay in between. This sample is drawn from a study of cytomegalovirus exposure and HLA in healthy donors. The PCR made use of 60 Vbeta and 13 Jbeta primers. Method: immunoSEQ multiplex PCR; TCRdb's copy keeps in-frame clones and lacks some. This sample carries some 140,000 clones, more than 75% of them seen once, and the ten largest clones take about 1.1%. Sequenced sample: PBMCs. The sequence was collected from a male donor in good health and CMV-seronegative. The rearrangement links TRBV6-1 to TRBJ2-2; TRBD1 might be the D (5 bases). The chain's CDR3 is CASSEAGRADTGELFF. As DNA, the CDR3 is TGTGCCAGCAGTGAAGCGGGCAGGGCGGACACCGGGGAGCTGTTTTTT.